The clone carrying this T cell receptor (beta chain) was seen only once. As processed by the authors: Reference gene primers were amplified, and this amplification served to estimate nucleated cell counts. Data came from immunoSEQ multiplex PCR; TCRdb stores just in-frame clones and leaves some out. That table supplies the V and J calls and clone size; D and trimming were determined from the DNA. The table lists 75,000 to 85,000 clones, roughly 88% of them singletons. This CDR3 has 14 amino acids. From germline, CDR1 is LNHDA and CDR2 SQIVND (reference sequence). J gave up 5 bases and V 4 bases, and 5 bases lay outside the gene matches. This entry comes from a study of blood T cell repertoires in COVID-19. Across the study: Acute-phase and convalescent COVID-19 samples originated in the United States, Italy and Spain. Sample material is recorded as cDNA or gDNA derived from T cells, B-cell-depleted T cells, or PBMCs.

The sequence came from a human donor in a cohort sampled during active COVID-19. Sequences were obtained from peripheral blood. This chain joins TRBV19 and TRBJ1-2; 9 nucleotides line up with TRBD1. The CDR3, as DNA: TGTGCCAGTAGTAACGACAGGGGGGAGTATGGCTACACCTTC. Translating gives CASSNDRGEYGYTF.